This T cell receptor beta chain was captured by sequencing in a study of immune cell composition in non-small cell lung cancer. Study context: Tumours were mainly lung adenocarcinoma or squamous cell carcinoma.

Germline-derived CDR1 and CDR2 are SGHRS and YFSETQ. V shed 0 bases, J shed 1 base, and the junction held 6 bases outside the gene matches. The CDR3 consists of 17 residues. The method was immunoSEQ multiplex PCR; TCRdb's version includes in-frame clones alone and lacks a portion of them. The table shows 2,500 to 3,500 clones, with about two thirds occurring only once. The normal lung sample lay at least 3 cm, and maximally far, from the tumour. This same sample was also part of a study on CD4 T cells in lung cancer. That paper states: Possibly, some blood-derived responses are in vitro primed naive T cells.

This chain uses TRBV5-1 with TRBJ2-3; 9 bases are a match to TRBD2. The source of this sequence is a human donor with non-small cell lung cancer. The sequencing sample was made of non-adjacent lung tissue. The CDR3 spells CASSLVVLAGGTDTQYF. For the CDR3, the DNA is TGCGCCAGCAGCTTGGTGGTACTAGCGGGTGGCACAGATACGCAGTATTTT.